A selection of T cell receptor beta chains follows, all from one sample in a study of T cells in Graves' hyperthyroidism and ophthalmopathy. MiXCR, applied by TCRdb to the multiplex PCR reads, yields one record per CDR3 protein. Here the sample spans 500,000 to 600,000 distinct CDR3 sequences, around 45% being singletons. The sample comprised peripheral blood or thyroid tissue (not recorded which). All receptors come from a woman under 30 with Graves' hyperthyroidism. Each CDR3 is given without its conserved first and last residue.

TRBV7-9 | ARGGTSGSPEEQY
TRBV20-1 | SAKTGTFYGELF
TRBV15 | ATSRDRGTSGANVLT
TRBV7-2 | ASSLSSSNQPQH
TRBV6-5 | ASSYSLSGVPYEQY
TRBV10-3 | AIRGDTGITDTQY
TRBV6-5 | ASSLARTSGDQETQY
TRBV7-3 | ASSLEGGTPLH
TRBV5-1 | ASSLGSRPQH
TRBV4-1 | ASSQDRVGTYEQY
TRBV2 | AAVLAQPQH
TRBV12-3/TRBV12-4 | ASRASGQDEKLF
TRBV20-1 | SAVYRGITEAF
TRBV6-5 | ASSYSVWGPTGELF
TRBV15 | ATRAGTSGRAAEQY
TRBV12-3/TRBV12-4 | ASTPDLPAPSTDTQY
TRBV20-1 | SAREGTGVYEQY
TRBV29-1 | SVVSMGGDDNYEQY
TRBV6-4 | ASSPLSGESGGTNEKLF
TRBV6-6 | ASSIRTEGALH
TRBV20-1 | SASPASGRDQNIQY
TRBV5-5 | ASETGDNVLT
TRBV12-3/TRBV12-4 | ASSAGTGTYEQY
TRBV5-1 | ASSLRPYTGRGMNTEAF
TRBV10-2 | ASRSGRADETQY
TRBV20-1 | SESGDTQETQY
TRBV5-5 | ASSSYLGQTQY
TRBV24-1 | ATSDLQLGRAGELF
TRBV20-1 | SAREREEKLF
TRBV20-1 | SAHLGEGDTEAF
TRBV2 | ASTGTGASGYT
TRBV9 | ASSVGQGDEKLF
TRBV7-9 | ASNKVLDTQY
TRBV30 | AWSLLLGYEQY
TRBV29-1 | SSPIAGVTYEQY
TRBV6-5 | ASSFGGAGQANEKLF
TRBV9 | ASGFSTDTQY
TRBV24-1 | ATGGRENTGELF
TRBV10-3 | AISERADTGEQY
TRBV24-1 | ASSSFAGITGELF
TRBV15 | ATPPHP
TRBV29-1 | STLTGNDYGYT
TRBV12-3/TRBV12-4 | ASSLPGLAGFNEQF
TRBV4-3 | ASSQGDPRQPQH
TRBV29-1 | SVEGGTSGSEAYEQY